This T cell receptor (beta chain) was identified in a study of T cells after yellow fever vaccination. Notes on the study in general: By day 5 rather than day 15, the secondary response had peaked, though it was weaker. Most primary-vaccination clones recurred post-booster (approximately 96% CD4, 88% CD8).

UMIs and a universal primer site were added when TCR cDNA was made by 5'RACE template switching. TCRdb re-called the 5' RACE reads through MiXCR, storing one row per CDR3 protein. Among 600,000 to 750,000 distinct CDR3 sequences listed, more than 9% were seen once. This clonotype has a handful of counts. What it binds is not known. The CDR3 contains 16 residues. Germline trimming cut 3 bases from V and 5 bases from J; bases unmatched to any gene: 9. CDR1 SQVTM and CDR2 ANQGSEA come from the germline V gene. The rearrangement uses TRBV29-1 and TRBJ2-1; the match to TRBD2 covers 11 bases. The sequence was obtained from a man between 25 and 39 years old who received the YFV17D yellow fever vaccine. This sample comprised PBMCs, obtained on the day of the yellow fever booster vaccination. CDR3 bases: TGCAGCGTTGATCGACCGGGACTAGCGGAAAACAATGAGCAGTTCTTC. Protein product: CSVDRPGLAENNEQFF.